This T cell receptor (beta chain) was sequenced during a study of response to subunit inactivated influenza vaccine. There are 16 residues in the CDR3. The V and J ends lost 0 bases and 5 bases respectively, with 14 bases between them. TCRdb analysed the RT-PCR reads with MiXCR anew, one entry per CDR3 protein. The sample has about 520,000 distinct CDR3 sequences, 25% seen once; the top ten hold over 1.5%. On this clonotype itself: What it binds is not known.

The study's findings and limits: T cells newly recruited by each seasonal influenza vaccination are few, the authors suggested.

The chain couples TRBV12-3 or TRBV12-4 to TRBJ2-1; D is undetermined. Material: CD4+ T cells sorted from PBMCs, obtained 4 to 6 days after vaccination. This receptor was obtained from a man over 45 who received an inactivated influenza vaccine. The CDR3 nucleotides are TGTGCCAGCAGTTTAGCCTCCCTCCCTCTCGACAATGAGCAGTTCTTC. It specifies CASSLASLPLDNEQFF.